The entry below describes one TCR beta chain. The protocol was immunoSEQ multiplex PCR, while the TCRdb copy is restricted to in-frame clones and leaves out a portion. The sample shows about 440,000 clones, about 92% of them seen only once. This entry is derived from a study of blood T cell repertoires in COVID-19. Overall study: PBMCs, B-cell-depleted T cells, or T cells were the source of the cDNA or gDNA that made up the material.

The length of the CDR3 is 15 residues. V lost 5 bases and J lost 0, with 13 bases in between. The germline gives CDR1 SGHRS, CDR2 YFSETQ. This sequence joins TRBV5-1 and TRBJ2-3, with no clear D. The TCR comes from a man between 18 and 29 years old who had recovered from COVID-19. Material: PBMCs or T cells enriched from blood (not recorded which). DNA for the CDR3: TGCGCCAGCAGGCCAGACTCCCTAAGCACAGATACGCAGTATTTT. It translates to CASRPDSLSTDTQYF. Full variable domain (outside the CDR3, taken from reference TRBV5-1 and TRBJ2-3): KAGVTQTPRYLIKTRGQQVTLSCSPISGHRSVSWYQQTPGQGLQFLFEYFSETQRNKGNFPGRFSGRQFSNSRSEMNVSTLELGDSALYLCASRPDSLSTDTQYFGPGTRLTVL.